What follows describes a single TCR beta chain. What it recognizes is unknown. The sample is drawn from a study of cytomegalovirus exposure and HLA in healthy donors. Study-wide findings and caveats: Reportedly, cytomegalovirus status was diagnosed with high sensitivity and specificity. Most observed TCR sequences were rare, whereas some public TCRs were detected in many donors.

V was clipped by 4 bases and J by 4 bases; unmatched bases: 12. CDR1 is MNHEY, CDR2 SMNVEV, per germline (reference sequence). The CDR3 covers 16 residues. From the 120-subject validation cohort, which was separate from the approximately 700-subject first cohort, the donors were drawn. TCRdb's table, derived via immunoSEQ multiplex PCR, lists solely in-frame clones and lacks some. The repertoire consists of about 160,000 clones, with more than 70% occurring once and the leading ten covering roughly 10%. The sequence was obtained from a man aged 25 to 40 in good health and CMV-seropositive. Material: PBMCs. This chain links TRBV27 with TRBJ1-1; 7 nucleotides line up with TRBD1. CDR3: CASSSWGEGGFTEAFF. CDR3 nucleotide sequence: TGTGCCAGCAGTTCATGGGGTGAAGGGGGCTTCACTGAAGCTTTCTTT.